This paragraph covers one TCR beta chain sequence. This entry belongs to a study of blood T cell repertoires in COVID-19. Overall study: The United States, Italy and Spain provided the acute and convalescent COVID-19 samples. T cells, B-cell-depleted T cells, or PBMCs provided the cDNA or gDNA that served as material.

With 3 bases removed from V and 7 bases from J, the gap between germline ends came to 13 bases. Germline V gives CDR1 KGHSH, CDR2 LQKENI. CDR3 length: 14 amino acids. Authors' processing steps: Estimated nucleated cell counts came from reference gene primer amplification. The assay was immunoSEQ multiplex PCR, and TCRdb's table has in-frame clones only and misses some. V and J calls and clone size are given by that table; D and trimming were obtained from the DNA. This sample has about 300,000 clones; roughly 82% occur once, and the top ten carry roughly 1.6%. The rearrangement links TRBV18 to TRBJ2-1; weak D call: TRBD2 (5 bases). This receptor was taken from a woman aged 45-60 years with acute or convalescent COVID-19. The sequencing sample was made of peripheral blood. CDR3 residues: CASSPARGKNEQFF. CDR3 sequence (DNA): TGTGCCAGCTCACCCGCCCGGGGTAAGAATGAGCAGTTCTTC.